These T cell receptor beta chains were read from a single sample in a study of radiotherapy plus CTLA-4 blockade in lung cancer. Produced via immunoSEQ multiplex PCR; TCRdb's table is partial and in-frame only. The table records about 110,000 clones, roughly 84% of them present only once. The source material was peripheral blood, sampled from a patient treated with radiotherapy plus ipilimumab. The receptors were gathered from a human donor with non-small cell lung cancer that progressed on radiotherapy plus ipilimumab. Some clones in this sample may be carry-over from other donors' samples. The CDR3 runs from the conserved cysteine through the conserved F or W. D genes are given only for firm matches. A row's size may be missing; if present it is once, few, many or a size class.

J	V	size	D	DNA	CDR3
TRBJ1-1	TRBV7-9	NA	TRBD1	TGTGCCAGCAGCTTGGGATCAGGGGGCACTGAAGCTTTCTTT	CASSLGSGGTEAFF
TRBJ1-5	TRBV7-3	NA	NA	TGTGCCAGCAGCTCCCAGGGCGGTCAGCCCCAGCATTTT	CASSSQGGQPQHF
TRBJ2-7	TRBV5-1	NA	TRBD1	TGCGCCAGCAGCCTCAAAATCGGGACAGGGGCCTACGAGCAGTACTTC	CASSLKIGTGAYEQYF
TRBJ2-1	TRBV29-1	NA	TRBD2	TGCAGCGTTGAAGATCGTCGACTAGCGGGGGGCCTCTACAATGAGCAGTTCTTC	CSVEDRRLAGGLYNEQFF
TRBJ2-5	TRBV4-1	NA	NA	TGCGCCAGCAGCCAAGACCAGTATCAAGAGACCCAGTACTTC	CASSQDQYQETQYF
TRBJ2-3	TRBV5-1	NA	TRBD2	TGCGCCAGCAGCCCGGGACTAGCGGCAGATACGCAGTATTTT	CASSPGLAADTQYF
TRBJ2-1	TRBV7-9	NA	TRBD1	TGTGCCAGCAGCTCGACTGGACAGGGGTTCAATGAGCAGTTCTTC	CASSSTGQGFNEQFF
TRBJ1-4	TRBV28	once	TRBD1	TGTGCCAGCAGTTCACAGGGGGCTAATGAAAAACTGTTTTTT	CASSSQGANEKLFF
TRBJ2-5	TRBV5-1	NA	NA	TGCGCCAGCAGCTTGGGAGCTAGTCGAGAGACCCAGTACTTC	CASSLGASRETQYF
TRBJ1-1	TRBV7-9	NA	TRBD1	TGTGCCAGCAGCCTACAGGGGCCTAACACTGAAGCTTTCTTT	CASSLQGPNTEAFF
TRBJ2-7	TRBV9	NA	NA	TGTGCCAGCAGCGCAACGACTCTGGCGGGGGCTTGCTCCTACGAGCAGTACTTC	CASSATTLAGACSYEQYF
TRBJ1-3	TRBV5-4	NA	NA	TGTGCCAGCAGCTTGGGAGGTGCCTCTGGAAACACCATATATTTT	CASSLGGASGNTIYF
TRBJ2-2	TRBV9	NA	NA	TGTGCCAGCAGCATTCAGGGGGGCGCCGGGGAGCTGTTTTTT	CASSIQGGAGELFF
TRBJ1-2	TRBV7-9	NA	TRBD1	TGTGCCAGCAGCAGACAGGGAGAAGGCTACACCTTC	CASSRQGEGYTF
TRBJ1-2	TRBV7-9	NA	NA	TGTGCCAGCAGCTTACGACAGATTCCTAACTATGGCTACACCTTC	CASSLRQIPNYGYTF
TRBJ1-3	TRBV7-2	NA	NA	TGTGCCAGCAGCTTCCAGGGGTCCGGAAACACCATATATTTT	CASSFQGSGNTIYF
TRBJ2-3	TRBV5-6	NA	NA	TGTGCCAGCAGCTTGTTCGCGGCAGGCCGAGGTCCAGATACGCAGTATTTT	CASSLFAAGRGPDTQYF
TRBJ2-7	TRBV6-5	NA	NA	TGTGCCAGCAGCCCCGCTCACCCGGCCACCTACGAGCAGTACTTC	CASSPAHPATYEQYF
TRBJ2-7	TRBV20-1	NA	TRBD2	TGCAGTGCTAGAGGGGGAGGGGTTCTGTACTTC	CSARGGGVLYF
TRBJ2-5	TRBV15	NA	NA	TGTGCCACCAGCAGAGATGGACAGGGACTAGTAGGGACCCAGTACTTC	CATSRDGQGLVGTQYF
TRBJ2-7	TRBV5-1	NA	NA	TGCGCCAGCAGCGGATCCCGGGACGGCTACGTCTACGAGCAGTACTTC	CASSGSRDGYVYEQYF
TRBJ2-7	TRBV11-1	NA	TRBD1	TGTGCCAGCAGCTCCGGGACAGGGGGCTACTCCTACGAGCAGTACTTC	CASSSGTGGYSYEQYF
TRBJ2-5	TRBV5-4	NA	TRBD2	TGTGCCAGCAGCGCAGACGGCGGGGGACAAGAGACCCAGTACTTC	CASSADGGGQETQYF
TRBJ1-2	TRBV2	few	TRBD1	TGTGCCAGCAGTGAAGATGTCGTCAGGGGGGGAAGTGGCTACACCTTC	CASSEDVVRGGSGYTF
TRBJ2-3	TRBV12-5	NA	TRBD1	TGTGCTAGTGGTGCTGGACAGGCCGCAGATACGCAGTATTTT	CASGAGQAADTQYF
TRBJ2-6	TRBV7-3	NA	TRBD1	TGTGCCAGCAGCTCCACAGGGGTCGGGGCCAACGTCCTGACTTTC	CASSSTGVGANVLTF
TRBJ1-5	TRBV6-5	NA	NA	TGTGCCAGCAGTCGGACTTGGAATCAGCCCCAGCATTTT	CASSRTWNQPQHF
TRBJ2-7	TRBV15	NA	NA	TGTGCCACCAAGGGGAGGAGCTCCTACGAGCAGTACTTC	CATKGRSSYEQYF
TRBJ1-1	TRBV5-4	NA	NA	TGTGCCAGCAGCTCTGACAGAACCTCTCGGGACACTGAAGCTTTCTTT	CASSSDRTSRDTEAFF
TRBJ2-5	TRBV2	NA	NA	TGTGCCAGCCACCAGGGTCAGACCCAGTACTTC	CASHQGQTQYF
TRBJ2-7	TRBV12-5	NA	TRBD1	TGTGCTAGTGGTTTGTTGGCAGGGGGATTCTACGAGCAGTACTTC	CASGLLAGGFYEQYF
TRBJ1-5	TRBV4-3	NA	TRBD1	TGCGCCAGCAGCCAAGCCCTACAGGGGAATCAGCCCCAGCATTTT	CASSQALQGNQPQHF
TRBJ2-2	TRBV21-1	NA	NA	TGTGCCAGCACCTCCTCCGCTAGCGGTCACACCGGGGAGCTGTTTTTT	CASTSSASGHTGELFF
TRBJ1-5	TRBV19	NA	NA	TGTGCCAGTAGTATACAACCGATTAGCAATCAGCCCCAGCATTTT	CASSIQPISNQPQHF
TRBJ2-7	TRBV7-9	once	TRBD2	TGTGCCAGCAGCCCCGAAGGTCTAGCGGGGCTCTACGAGCAGTACTTC	CASSPEGLAGLYEQYF
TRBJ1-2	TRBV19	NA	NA	TGTGCCAGTGCCCCAATGTCGGGGGGCGGAGGTGGCTACACCTTC	CASAPMSGGGGGYTF
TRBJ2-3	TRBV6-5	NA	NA	TGTGCCAGCAGTTACTCGAGGCTATTGCGGGTTACGCAGTATTTT	CASSYSRLLRVTQYF
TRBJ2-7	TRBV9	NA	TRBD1	TGTGCCAGCAGCACGAATGACAGGGGTCACTCCTACGAGCAGTACTTC	CASSTNDRGHSYEQYF
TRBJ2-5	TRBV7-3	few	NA	TGTGCCAGCAGCGAGACTAGAGGAGAGACCCAGTACTTC	CASSETRGETQYF
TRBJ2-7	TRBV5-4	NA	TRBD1	TGTGCCAGCAGCTCTCCCCGGGACAGCTCCTACGAGCAGTACTTC	CASSSPRDSSYEQYF
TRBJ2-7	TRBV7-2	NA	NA	TGTGCCAGCAGTTATGGCTGGGCCTACGAGCAGTACTTC	CASSYGWAYEQYF
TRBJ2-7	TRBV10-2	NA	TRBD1	TGCGCCAGCAGCACGACAGGGAACGAGCAGTACTTC	CASSTTGNEQYF
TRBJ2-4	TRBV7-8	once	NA	TGTGCCAGCAGCTTAGTCCGTCCCGGAAACATTCAGTACTTC	CASSLVRPGNIQYF
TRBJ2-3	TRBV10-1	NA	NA	TGCGCCAGCAGTGAGTTAGGAGGGACAGAAGGGGCAGATACGCAGTATTTT	CASSELGGTEGADTQYF
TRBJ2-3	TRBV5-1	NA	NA	TGCGCCAGCAATGCGGGAAGCACAGATACGCAGTATTTT	CASNAGSTDTQYF
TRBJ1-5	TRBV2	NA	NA	TGTGCCAGCAGTGAAGGGCAGAGTTGGGACACCAATCAGCCCCAGCATTTT	CASSEGQSWDTNQPQHF
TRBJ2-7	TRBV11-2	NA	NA	TGTGCCAGCAGCTTACAGGGGCCGGTCTACGAGCAGTACTTC	CASSLQGPVYEQYF
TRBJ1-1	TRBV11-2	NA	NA	TGTGCCAGCAGCTTGGGGACGGTGAACACTGAAGCTTTCTTT	CASSLGTVNTEAFF
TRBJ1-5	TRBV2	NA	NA	TGTGCCAGCATCCAGGGGATTAATCAGCCCCAGCATTTT	CASIQGINQPQHF
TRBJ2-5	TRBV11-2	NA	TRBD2	TGTGCCAGCAGCCCAGTAGCGGGTGGAGGAGAGACCCAGTACTTC	CASSPVAGGGETQYF
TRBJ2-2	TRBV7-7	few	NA	TGTGCTAGCAGCTTGACGAGGAACACCGGGGAGCTGTTTTTT	CASSLTRNTGELFF